This T cell receptor (beta chain) emerged from a study of shared clonotypes between healthy human individuals (dated by TCRdb to between 2020 and 2021). Looking at the study overall: Two women and a few men aged 18 to 49 years were included in the cohort. Per donor, three plates each were used for CD4 naive and CD4 memory, two for CD8 naive, and one for CD8 memory. Blood TCR repertoires of roughly five healthy adults were deeply sequenced to estimate repertoire size and the extent of clonotype sharing between individuals. Libraries were prepared and TCR repertoires were sequenced by different laboratories using diverse techniques, in order to increase sequencing depth and limit assay-specific biases. Between about 0.85 and 9.5 billion PBMCs per donor were obtained by leukapheresis.

The donors were healthy, HIV-negative adults who had no recently reported acute infections or vaccinations. Every donor was a Caucasian adult residing in Nashville, Tennessee, USA. CD4+ T cells were enriched by magnetic negative selection, after which naive cells were positively selected on CD45RA and the negative fraction was taken as the memory subset. Blood was obtained by leukapheresis, after which PBMCs were separated by Ficoll-Histopaque density gradient centrifugation and cryopreserved in liquid nitrogen vapor phase. Analytical flow cytometry was used to check the purity and quantity of each magnetically sorted T cell population. From each sorted fraction, genomic DNA was isolated and quantified by UV absorbance on a Nanodrop 2000c. TCR CDR3 regions were amplified from genomic DNA by multiplex PCR using the deep immunoSEQ assay. Extracted genomic DNA from each cell subset was distributed evenly across all wells of several immunoSEQ 96-well plates, and each plate was treated as a replicate. For sorted subsets, each replicate PCR was loaded with 150 to 250 ng genomic DNA, equivalent to 32,000 or so T cell genomes. Purified libraries were measured with a Qubit 3.0 fluorometer, size-checked on a Bioanalyzer 2100, and measured again with the KAPA Library Quantification kit. Every immunoSEQ 96-well plate was sequenced on a dedicated single-read 150-cycle Illumina NextSeq 550 flow cell. As for the authors' bioinformatics: The immunoSEQ output contained only junctional sequences without quality scores, so filtering could not match that applied to full-length reads. To assign V/J genes and CDR3, sequences were annotated using PyIR, a Python wrapper for IgBLAST v1.9, with IMGT germline references. Reads with weak V/J assignments (E-value above 1e-6), missing CDR3, stop codons, out-of-frame junctions, or ambiguous translated residues were removed. A V3J clonotype was defined by an identical inferred V gene, J gene, and CDR3 amino acid sequence. To compute the percentage overlap between repertoires, the number of shared unique clonotypes was divided by the size of the smaller repertoire. Repertoire richness was assessed with RTK rarefaction, the Chao1 estimator, and Recon v2.1 estimates of unobserved clonotypes. For all TCRbeta clonotypes obtained by the gDNA method from a handful of donors, generation probabilities were computed with OLGA. This immuneACCESS table, as held by TCRdb, lists in-frame sequences with V and J called but not all clones. Of the missing ones, under half trace to an unresolved V gene in checked studies; the others have no known cause. V and J calls and clone size come straight from that table; D and trimming were deduced from the DNA. The sample table lists roughly 640,000 clones, approximately 97% of them with a count of one. Approximately 0.057% of the sample comes from the top ten.

As regards this clone: Its antigen is not yet known. Per-nucleotide qualities are absent, and no much larger clonotype sits a single base away.

Trimming removed 5 bases from V and 0 bases from J, leaving 13 bases between the germline ends. According to the germline V gene (reference sequence), CDR1 reads LNHDA and CDR2 reads SQIVND. The cysteine opens and the phenylalanine closes a CDR3 of 16 amino acids. The read is trimmed to its CDR3 DNA, 48 bases read in frame from base 1. Summary of the overall study and its limitations: Even with the large sequencing depth, rarefaction of the sorted-subset datasets indicated that sequencing was incomplete. Sharing across a few donors was observed for around 4.8% of naive CD4, under 4% of naive CD8, over 2% of memory CD4, and about 0.4% of memory CD8 clonotypes. Clonotypes shared by all four sorted-subset donors showed higher generation probabilities than non-shared clonotypes. Because the study included a small number of donors, the genetic and exposure-history diversity represented was limited. Naive subsets generally had larger estimated clonotype richness than memory subsets did. Sampling was limited to blood, and TCR repertoires in tissue likely differ from TCR repertoires in blood. Pairwise subsampling indicated that sequencing depth was expected to affect the degree of clonotype sharing among donors.

Sequencing was carried out using naive CD4+ T cells sorted from blood. This specimen's cell subset or site label, interpreted: CD45RA+ positively selected. This TCR came from a woman aged 25 to 39 in good health. Recombination joined TRBV19 with TRBJ1-4; matching of 5 bases hints at TRBD1 as the D gene. CDR3 loop: CASSPDRIATNEKLFF. The DNA sequence is as follows: TGTGCCAGTAGTCCCGACAGAATCGCAACTAATGAAAAACTGTTTTTT. The variable domain in full, with residues beyond the CDR3 obtained from the reference TRBV19 and TRBJ1-4 genes, is DGGITQSPKYLFRKEGQNVTLSCEQNLNHDAMYWYRQDPGQGLRLIYYSQIVNDFQKGDIAEGYSVSREKKESFPLTVTSAQKNPTAFYLCASSPDRIATNEKLFFGSGTQLSVL.